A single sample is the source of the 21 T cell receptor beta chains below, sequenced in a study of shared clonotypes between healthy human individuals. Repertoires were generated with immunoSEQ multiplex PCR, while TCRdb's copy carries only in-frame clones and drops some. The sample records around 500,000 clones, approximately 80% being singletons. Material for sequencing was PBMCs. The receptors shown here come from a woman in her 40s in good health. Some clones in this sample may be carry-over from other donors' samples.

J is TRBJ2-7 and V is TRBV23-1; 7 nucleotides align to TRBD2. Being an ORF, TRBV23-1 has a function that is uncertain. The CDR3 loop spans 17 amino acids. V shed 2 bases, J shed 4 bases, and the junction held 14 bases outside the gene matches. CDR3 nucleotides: TGCGCCAGCAGTCAAACCCCCTGGGGGGGTGGAATATACGAGCAGTACTTC. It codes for CASSQTPWGGGIYEQYF.

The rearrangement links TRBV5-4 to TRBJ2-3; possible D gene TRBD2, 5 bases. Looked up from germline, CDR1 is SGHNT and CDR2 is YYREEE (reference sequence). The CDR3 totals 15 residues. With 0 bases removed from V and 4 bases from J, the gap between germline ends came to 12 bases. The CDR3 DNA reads TGTGCCAGCAGCTTGGCCCCCGGGAACTCAGATACGCAGTATTTT. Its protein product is CASSLAPGNSDTQYF. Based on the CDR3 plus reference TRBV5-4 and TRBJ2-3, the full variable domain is ETGVTQSPTHLIKTRGQQVTLRCSSQSGHNTVSWYQQALGQGPQFIFQYYREEENGRGNFPPRFSGLQFPNYSSELNVNALELDDSALYLCASSLAPGNSDTQYFGPGTRLTVL.

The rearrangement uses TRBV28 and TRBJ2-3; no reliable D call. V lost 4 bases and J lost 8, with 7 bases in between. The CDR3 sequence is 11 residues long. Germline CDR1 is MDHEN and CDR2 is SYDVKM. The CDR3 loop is CASSSRGTQYF. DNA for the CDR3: TGTGCCAGCAGTTCCCGAGGTACGCAGTATTTT.

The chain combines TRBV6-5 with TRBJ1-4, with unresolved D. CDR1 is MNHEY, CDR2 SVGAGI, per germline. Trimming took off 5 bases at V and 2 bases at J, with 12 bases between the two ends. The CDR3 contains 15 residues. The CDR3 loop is CASSHRMGTNEKLFF. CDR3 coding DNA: TGTGCCAGCAGTCATCGGATGGGGACTAATGAAAAACTGTTTTTT.

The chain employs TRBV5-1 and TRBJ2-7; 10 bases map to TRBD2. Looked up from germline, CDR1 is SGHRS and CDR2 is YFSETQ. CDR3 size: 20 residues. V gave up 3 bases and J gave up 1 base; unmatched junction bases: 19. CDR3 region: CASSSQSIAGGRSWSYEQYF. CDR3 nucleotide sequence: TGCGCCAGCAGCTCCCAGTCGATAGCGGGAGGTCGTTCGTGGTCCTACGAGCAGTACTTC.

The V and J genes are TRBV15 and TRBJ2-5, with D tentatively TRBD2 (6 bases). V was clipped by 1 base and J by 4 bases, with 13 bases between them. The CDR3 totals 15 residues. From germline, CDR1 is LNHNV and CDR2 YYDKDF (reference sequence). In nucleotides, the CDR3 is TGTGCCACCAGCAGAGTTACGGGAGCCTCAGAGACCCAGTACTTC. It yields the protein CATSRVTGASETQYF.

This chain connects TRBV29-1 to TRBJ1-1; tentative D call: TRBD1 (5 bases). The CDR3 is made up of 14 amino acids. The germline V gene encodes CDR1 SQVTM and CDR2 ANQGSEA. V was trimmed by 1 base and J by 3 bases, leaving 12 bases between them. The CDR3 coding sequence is TGCAGCGTTGAAGTTCAGGGAAGGTACACTGAAGCTTTCTTT. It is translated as CSVEVQGRYTEAFF.

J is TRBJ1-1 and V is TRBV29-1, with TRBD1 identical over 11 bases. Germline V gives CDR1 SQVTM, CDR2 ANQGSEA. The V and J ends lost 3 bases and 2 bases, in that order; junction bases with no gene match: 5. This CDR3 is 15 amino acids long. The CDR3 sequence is CSVEGDRGANTEAFF. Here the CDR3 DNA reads TGCAGCGTTGAGGGGGACAGGGGGGCCAACACTGAAGCTTTCTTT.

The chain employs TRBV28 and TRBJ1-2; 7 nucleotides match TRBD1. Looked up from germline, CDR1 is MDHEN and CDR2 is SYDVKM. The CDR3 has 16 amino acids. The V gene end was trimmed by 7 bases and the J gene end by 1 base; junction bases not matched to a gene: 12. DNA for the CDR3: TGTGCCAGCAATTCTCCGGGACAGAAAATTAACTATGGCTACACCTTC. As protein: CASNSPGQKINYGYTF.

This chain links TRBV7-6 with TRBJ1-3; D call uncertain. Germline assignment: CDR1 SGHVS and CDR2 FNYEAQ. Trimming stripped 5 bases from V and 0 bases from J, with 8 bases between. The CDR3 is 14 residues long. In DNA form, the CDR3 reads TGTGCCAGCAGCCAGGAGAGCTCTGGAAACACCATATATTTT. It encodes CASSQESSGNTIYF.

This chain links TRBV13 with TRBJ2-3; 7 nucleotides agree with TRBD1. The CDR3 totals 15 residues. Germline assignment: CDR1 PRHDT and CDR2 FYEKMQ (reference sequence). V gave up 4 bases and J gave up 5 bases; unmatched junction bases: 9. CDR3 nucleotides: TGTGCCAGCAGCTACGTGACAGGGCGCAGAGATACGCAGTATTTT. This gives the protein CASSYVTGRRDTQYF.

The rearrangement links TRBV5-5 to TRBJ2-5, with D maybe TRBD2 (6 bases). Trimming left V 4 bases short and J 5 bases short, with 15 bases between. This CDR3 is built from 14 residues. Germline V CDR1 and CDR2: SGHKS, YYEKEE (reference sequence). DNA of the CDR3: TGTGCCAGCAGCGCCCCGGGGGTGGGGGAGACCCAGTACTTC. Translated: CASSAPGVGETQYF. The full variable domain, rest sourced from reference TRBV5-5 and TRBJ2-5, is DAGVTQSPTHLIKTRGQQVTLRCSPISGHKSVSWYQQVLGQGPQFIFQYYEKEERGRGNFPDRFSARQFPNYSSELNVNALLLGDSALYLCASSAPGVGETQYFGPGTRLLVL.

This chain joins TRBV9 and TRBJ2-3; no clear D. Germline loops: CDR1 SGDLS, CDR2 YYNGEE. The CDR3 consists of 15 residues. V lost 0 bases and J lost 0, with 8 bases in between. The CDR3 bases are TGTGCCAGCAGCGTAGGGCAGACTAGCACAGATACGCAGTATTTT. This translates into CASSVGQTSTDTQYF.

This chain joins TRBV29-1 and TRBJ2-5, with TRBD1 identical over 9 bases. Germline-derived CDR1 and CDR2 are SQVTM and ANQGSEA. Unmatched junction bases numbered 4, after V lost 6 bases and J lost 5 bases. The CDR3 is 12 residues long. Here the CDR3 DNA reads TGCAGCGTAGGGACAGGGAGGGAGACCCAGTACTTC. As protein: CSVGTGRETQYF.

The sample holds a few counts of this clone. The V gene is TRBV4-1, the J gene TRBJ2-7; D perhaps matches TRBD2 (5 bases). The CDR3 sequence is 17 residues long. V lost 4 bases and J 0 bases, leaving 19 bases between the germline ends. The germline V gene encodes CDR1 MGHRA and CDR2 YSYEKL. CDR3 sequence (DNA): TGCGCCAGCAGCCCCTCCGTAGCGCCGGTTAGCTCCTACGAGCAGTACTTC. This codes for CASSPSVAPVSSYEQYF.

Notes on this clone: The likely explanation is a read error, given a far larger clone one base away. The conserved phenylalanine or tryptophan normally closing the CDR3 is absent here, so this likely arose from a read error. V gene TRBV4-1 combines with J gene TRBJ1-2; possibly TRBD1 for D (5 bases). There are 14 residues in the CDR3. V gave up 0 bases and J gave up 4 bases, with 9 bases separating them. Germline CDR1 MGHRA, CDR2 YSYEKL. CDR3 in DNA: TGCGCCAGCAGCCAAGACAGGGTGGGCTATGGCTACACCCTC. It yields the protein CASSQDRVGYGYTL.

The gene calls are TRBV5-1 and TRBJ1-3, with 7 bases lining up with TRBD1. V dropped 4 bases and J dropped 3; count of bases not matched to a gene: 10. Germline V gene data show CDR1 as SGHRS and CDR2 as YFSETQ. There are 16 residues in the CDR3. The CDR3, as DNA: TGCGCCAGCAGCAGCCGGGACAGCGCAGATGGAAACACCATATATTTT. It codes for CASSSRDSADGNTIYF.

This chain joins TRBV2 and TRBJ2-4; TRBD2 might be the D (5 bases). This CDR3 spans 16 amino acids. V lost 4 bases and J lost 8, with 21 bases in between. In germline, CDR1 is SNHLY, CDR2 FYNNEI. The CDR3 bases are TGTGCCAGCAGTGGTTGGCAGGCAGACCAGAGGGACATTCAGTACTTC. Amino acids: CASSGWQADQRDIQYF.

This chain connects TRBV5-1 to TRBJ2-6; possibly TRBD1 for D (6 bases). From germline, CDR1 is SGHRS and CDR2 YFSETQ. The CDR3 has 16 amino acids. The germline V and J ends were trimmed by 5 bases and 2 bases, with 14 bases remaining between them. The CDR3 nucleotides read TGCGCCAGCAGTATCGACAGGCCGGCTGGGGCCAACGTCCTGACTTTC. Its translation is CASSIDRPAGANVLTF.

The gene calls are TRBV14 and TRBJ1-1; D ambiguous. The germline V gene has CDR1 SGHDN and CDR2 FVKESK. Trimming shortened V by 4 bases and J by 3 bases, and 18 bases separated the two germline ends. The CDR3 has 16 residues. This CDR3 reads CASSPGKSWGDTEAFF. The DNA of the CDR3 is TGTGCCAGCAGCCCCGGAAAGAGTTGGGGAGACACTGAAGCTTTCTTT.

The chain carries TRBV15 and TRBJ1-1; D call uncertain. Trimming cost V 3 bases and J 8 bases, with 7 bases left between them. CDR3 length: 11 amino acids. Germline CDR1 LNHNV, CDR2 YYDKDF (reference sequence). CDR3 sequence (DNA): TGTGCCACCAGCAGTCCGGCAGAAGCTTTCTTT. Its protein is CATSSPAEAFF.